These 5 T cell receptor beta chains share one sample of origin, sequenced in a study of T cell repertoires in cytomegalovirus infection. These TCRs are of unknown antigen specificity. TCRdb ran MiXCR on the reads and lists one entry per CDR3 protein. The data contain some 920,000 distinct CDR3 sequences, approximately 31% of them singletons. Material: cultured CD8+ T cells from PBMCs, obtained from culture after CMV antigen stimulation. These TCRs come from a human donor in good health (CMV status not recorded). Some clones in this sample may be carry-over from other donors' samples.

This clonotype appeared many times. The chain combines TRBV7-2 with TRBJ2-3; D possibly uses TRBD1 or TRBD2 (6 bases each). Germline CDR1 and CDR2: SGHTA and FQGNSA. V lost 1 base, J lost 6 bases, and 14 bases lay in between. There are 15 residues in the CDR3. The CDR3 protein is CASSLGGAGRDTQYF. In DNA, the CDR3 is TGTGCCAGCAGCTTAGGGGGGGCCGGGCGGGATACGCAGTATTTT.

The chain couples TRBV5-6 to TRBJ1-5, with 8 bases that match TRBD1. Trimming took 5 bases from V and 7 from J; bases not matched to a gene: 8. This CDR3 is 14 amino acids long. Germline V gives CDR1 SGHDT, CDR2 YYEEEE. CDR3 coding DNA: TGTGCCAGCAGTATCGGACAGGGTGGACAGCCCCAGCATTTT. This translates into CASSIGQGGQPQHF.

This chain's CDR3 is CASSQEKAGARQPQHF. In DNA form, the CDR3 reads TGCGCCAGCAGCCAAGAAAAGGCCGGGGCAAGGCAGCCCCAGCATTTT. This rearrangement joins TRBV4-1 to TRBJ1-5; TRBD1 is a possible D gene (5 bases). The CDR3 is 16 amino acids. Looked up from germline, CDR1 is MGHRA and CDR2 is YSYEKL. Between the trimmed V and J ends, which lost 0 bases and 7 bases, there was a span of 16 bases.

This rearrangement joins TRBV27 to TRBJ1-3; 7 bases match TRBD1. The V gene's germline CDR1 is MNHEY and CDR2 SMNVEV (reference sequence). The CDR3 covers 15 residues. The V gene end was trimmed by 2 bases and the J gene end by 2 bases; junction bases not matched to a gene: 3. The CDR3 sequence is CASSLKGGPGNTIYF. The CDR3 DNA reads TGTGCCAGCAGTTTAAAAGGGGGCCCTGGAAACACCATATATTTT.

The chain is built from TRBV7-3 and TRBJ2-3; no definite D call. There are 13 residues in the CDR3. Germline lookup yields CDR1 SGHTA and CDR2 FQGTGA. Trimming took 1 base from V and 6 from J, leaving 8 bases between them. The CDR3 DNA follows: TGTGCCAGCAGCTTAATCCCGCTTGATACGCAGTATTTT. Translating it yields CASSLIPLDTQYF.